This T cell receptor (beta chain) was sequenced during a study of cytomegalovirus exposure and HLA in healthy donors. Points from the study as a whole: Most TCR sequences were uncommon, yet certain public TCRs appeared in many donors. The study recorded about 150 TCR beta chains that were cytomegalovirus-associated.

CDR3 length: 14 amino acids. Germline lookup yields CDR1 SGHRS and CDR2 YFSETQ. The V and J ends lost 1 base and 1 base respectively, with 8 bases between them. On this clone: Its cognate antigen is unknown.

Assay used: immunoSEQ multiplex PCR; TCRdb lists only in-frame clones, some missing. The table has fewer than 150,000 clones, 80% to 90% seen once. Material for sequencing was PBMCs. The source is a man aged 18 to 29 in good health and CMV-seropositive. V is TRBV5-1 and J is TRBJ1-1, with D unclear. DNA of the CDR3: TGCGCCAGCAGCTTGTTTGCGGGGAACACTGAAGCTTTCTTT. Protein product: CASSLFAGNTEAFF.